Included here is one TCR beta chain sequence, with context. Its target is not known. The CDR3 length is 14 residues. Trimming cost V 6 bases and J 1 base; bases outside gene matches: 6. The germline CDR1 and CDR2 sequences are PRHDT and FYEKMQ (reference sequence). The PCR made use of 60 Vbeta and 13 Jbeta primers. Libraries were prepared by immunoSEQ multiplex PCR; TCRdb keeps only in-frame clonotypes and omits some of them. The data include more than 45,000 clones; the top ten clones carry around an eighth. This entry is derived from a study of cytomegalovirus exposure and HLA in healthy donors. Study-wide findings and caveats: Other equally common chains were less clonally expanded than HLA-associated TCR beta chains, a later analysis showed.

The J gene is TRBJ2-7, the V gene TRBV13, with 7 bases aligning to TRBD1. The sample was PBMCs. The TCR was taken from a woman aged 60-70 years in good health and CMV-seropositive. DNA of the CDR3: TGTGCCAGCAGGTTGTGGACAGGTTCCTACGAGCAGTACTTC. Protein: CASRLWTGSYEQYF.